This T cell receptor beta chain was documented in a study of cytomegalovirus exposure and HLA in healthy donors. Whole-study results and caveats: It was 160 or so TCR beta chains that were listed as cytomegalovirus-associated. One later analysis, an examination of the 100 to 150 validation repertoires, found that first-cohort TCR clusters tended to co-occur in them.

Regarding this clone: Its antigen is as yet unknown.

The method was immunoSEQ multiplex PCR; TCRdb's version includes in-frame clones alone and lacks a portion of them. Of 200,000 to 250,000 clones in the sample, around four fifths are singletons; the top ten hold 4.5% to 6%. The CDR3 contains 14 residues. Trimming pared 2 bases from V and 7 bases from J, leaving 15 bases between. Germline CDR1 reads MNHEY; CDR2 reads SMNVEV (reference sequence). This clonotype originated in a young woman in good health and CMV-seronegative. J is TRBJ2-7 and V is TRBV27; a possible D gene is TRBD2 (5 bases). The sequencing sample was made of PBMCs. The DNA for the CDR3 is TGTGCCAGCAGTTTAGTCTCTAGCAGCTATGAGCAGTACTTC. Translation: CASSLVSSSYEQYF.